Shown below are 11 T cell receptor beta chains from a single sample sequenced in a study of blood T cell repertoires in COVID-19 (TCRdb year 2020). Library construction relied on the immunoSEQ multiplex PCR assay. TCRdb re-hosts the immuneACCESS table, in-frame sequences only. Its copies lack some clones; in the studies checked, an unresolved V gene accounts for under half of them, and the cause for the rest is not known. Within this sample are 120,000 or so clones, with about four fifths of them counted one time only. Clones ranked in the top ten supply about a sixth of the sample. Sequenced material: peripheral blood. The receptors were gathered from a man aged 30-40 years with COVID-19, enrolled during active disease.

The rearrangement joins TRBV11-2 to TRBJ1-4, with D tentatively TRBD1 (6 bases). Germline assignment: CDR1 SGHAT and CDR2 FQNNGV. Between the trimmed V and J ends, which lost 5 bases and 5 bases, there was a span of 24 bases. The CDR3 length is 18 residues. CDR3 nucleotide sequence: TGTGCCAGCAGCCAATTCCGAATAGCAGGGACACTGAATGAAAAACTGTTTTTT. Amino acids: CASSQFRIAGTLNEKLFF.

This chain links TRBV7-9 with TRBJ2-3, with a weak D call TRBD1 (6 bases). CDR3 length: 15 residues. Per the germline V gene, CDR1 is SEHNR and CDR2 is FQNEAQ (reference sequence). V lost 6 bases and J 3 bases, leaving 16 bases between the germline ends. As DNA, the CDR3 is TGTGCCAGCAGTCCACAGGGTGTGTTTACAGATACGCAGTATTTT. It encodes CASSPQGVFTDTQYF.

The chain carries TRBV6-5 and TRBJ2-2, with a tentative D call TRBD2 (6 bases). Germline V CDR1 and CDR2: MNHEY, SVGAGI. CDR3 length equals 14 residues. Between the trimmed V and J ends, which lost 4 bases and 6 bases, there was a span of 12 bases. Here the CDR3 reads CASSLNPGAGELFF. CDR3 in DNA: TGTGCCAGCAGTTTAAACCCGGGGGCCGGGGAGCTGTTTTTT.

The chain recombines TRBV6-5 with TRBJ2-2; D possibly corresponds to TRBD1 (6 bases). The CDR3 consists of 15 residues. From germline, CDR1 is MNHEY and CDR2 SVGAGI. Trimming cost V 6 bases and J 1 base, with 12 bases left between them. CDR3 in DNA: TGTGCCAGCAGCTACGGGACACTGAACACCGGGGAGCTGTTTTTT. Encoded protein: CASSYGTLNTGELFF.

The J gene is TRBJ1-3, the V gene TRBV4-2; tentative D call: TRBD1 (5 bases). Trimming left V 4 bases short and J 2 bases short, with 15 bases between. CDR3 length: 16 residues. Per germline, CDR1 LGHNA and CDR2 YNFKEQ. CDR3 coding DNA: TGTGCCAGCAGCCTAGAAATACAGGAGACTGGAAACACCATATATTTT. This translates into CASSLEIQETGNTIYF.

The J gene is TRBJ1-1, the V gene TRBV19; D is possibly TRBD1 (6 bases). In germline, CDR1 is LNHDA, CDR2 SQIVND (reference sequence). Trimming pared 1 base from V and 5 bases from J, leaving 20 bases between. The CDR3 runs 17 residues. The CDR3 region is CASSIGGTPRMGTEAFF. For the CDR3, the DNA is TGTGCCAGTAGTATAGGAGGGACACCAAGGATGGGGACTGAAGCTTTCTTT.

This clone was counted once. The rearrangement links TRBV11-3 to TRBJ2-6; D is unresolved. Germline-derived CDR1 and CDR2 are SGHNT and YENEEA. The length of the CDR3 is 17 residues. Trimming removed 0 bases from V and 0 bases from J, with 9 bases in between. CDR3 loop: CASSLDLSPSGANVLTF. In nucleotides, the CDR3 is TGTGCCAGCAGCTTAGATCTGAGCCCCTCTGGGGCCAACGTCCTGACTTTC.

The chain carries TRBV27 and TRBJ1-5, with unresolved D. V was shortened by 6 bases and J by 4 bases, with 10 bases between the two germline ends. Germline loops: CDR1 MNHEY, CDR2 SMNVEV (reference sequence). This CDR3 spans 13 amino acids. CDR3 DNA: TGTGCCAGCAGGGACTCGGGTAATCAGCCCCAGCATTTT. As protein: CASRDSGNQPQHF.

This clone has more than one count but fewer than ten. This chain's CDR3 is CASTRTSGTDEQYF. The DNA of the CDR3 is TGTGCCAGCACCAGGACTAGCGGGACTGACGAGCAGTACTTC. The chain has TRBV3-1 (or the pseudogene TRBV3-2) and TRBJ2-7; 12 bases are a match to TRBD2. The CDR3 length is 14 residues. The V segment lost 7 bases and the J segment 5 bases; nucleotides outside the gene matches: 6. Germline CDR1 is LGHDT and CDR2 is YNNKEL (reference sequence).

The rearrangement links TRBV4-3 to TRBJ2-1, with 7 nucleotides matching TRBD2. Germline loops: CDR1 LGHNA, CDR2 YSLEER. This CDR3 contains 14 residues. V trimming: 0 bases; J trimming: 10 bases; junction bases outside the gene matches: 6. CDR3 amino acids: CASSQETSDNEQFF. The CDR3 DNA reads TGCGCCAGCAGCCAAGAAACTAGCGATAACGAGCAGTTCTTC.

This clone occurred once. V usage is TRBV18 and J usage is TRBJ2-7; perhaps TRBD2 as D (5 bases). The CDR3 is 15 residues long. Germline V gene lookup returns CDR1 KGHSH and CDR2 LQKENI. V lost 3 bases and J 1 base, leaving 13 bases between the germline ends. For the CDR3, the DNA is TGTGCCAGCTCACCGGGAGAGCTTACTTCCTACGAGCAGTACTTC. Translation: CASSPGELTSYEQYF.